Below are 8 T cell receptor beta chains sequenced from a single sample in a study of Graves' ophthalmopathy and Graves' hyperthyroidism. The authors amplified TCR beta CDR3 regions from RNA transcripts. HTBI primers were used in a first-round RT-PCR, which preceded a second-round multiplex PCR. Using its own MiXCR run on the multiplex PCR reads, TCRdb lists one record per CDR3 protein. In the table there are under 200,000 distinct CDR3 sequences, around two fifths of which are singletons. Input material: peripheral blood. These receptor sequences come from a woman in her thirties or forties with Graves' ophthalmopathy.

This chain links TRBV10-3 with TRBJ2-5, with a weak D call TRBD2 (5 bases). The CDR3 is 16 amino acids. In germline, CDR1 is ENHRY, CDR2 SYGVKD. Trimming removed 4 bases at V and 5 bases at J, with 20 bases between. This CDR3 reads CAISGQADGVGETQYF. In nucleotides, the CDR3 is TGTGCCATCAGTGGTCAGGCGGACGGGGTTGGGGAGACCCAGTACTTC.

Ten or more counts support this clonotype. The chain combines TRBV11-2 with TRBJ2-5; D unclear. Germline CDR1 is SGHAT and CDR2 is FQNNGV. This CDR3 spans 14 amino acids. V was shortened by 3 bases and J by 1 base, with 9 bases between the two germline ends. CDR3 amino acids: CASSFSGTQETQYF. CDR3 in DNA: TGTGCCAGCAGCTTTTCGGGCACCCAAGAGACCCAGTACTTC.

This clonotype was counted many times. The chain recombines TRBV20-1 with TRBJ2-5; tentative D call: TRBD2 (5 bases). The length of the CDR3 is 13 residues. V was cut by 6 bases and J by 5 bases, with 16 bases left in between. The germline gives CDR1 DFQATT, CDR2 SNEGSKA (reference sequence). The CDR3 DNA reads TGCAGTGCAGCTCTGGCTGGGGAGGAGACCCAGTACTTC. This encodes CSAALAGEETQYF.

This clonotype was recorded many times. V gene TRBV20-1 combines with J gene TRBJ1-2, with D unresolved. Germline V gene lookup returns CDR1 DFQATT and CDR2 SNEGSKA (reference sequence). The CDR3 is 13 residues long. CDR3 in amino acids: CRPFYEELDGYTF. In DNA, the CDR3 is TGCAGGCCCTTTTACGAGGAGTTGGATGGCTACACCTTC.

The table lists this clonotype with a few counts. The chain uses TRBV10-3 and TRBJ1-1; 8 nucleotides line up with TRBD1. Trimming at V came to 3 bases and at J to 8 bases, leaving 14 bases not matched to a gene. Germline-derived CDR1 and CDR2 are ENHRY and SYGVKD. The length of the CDR3 is 16 residues. CDR3 sequence: CAISDPGTGSPSEAFF. The CDR3 region has the DNA TGTGCCATCAGTGACCCCGGGACAGGTTCACCCTCCGAAGCTTTCTTT.

The sample holds many counts of this clonotype. This chain uses TRBV28 with TRBJ1-2; 8 nucleotides agree with TRBD1. CDR1 and CDR2 (germline): MDHEN, SYDVKM. This CDR3 region has 13 residues. V trimming: 5 bases; J trimming: 3 bases; junction bases outside the gene matches: 2. The CDR3 nucleotides read TGTGCCAGCAGTGGACAGGGTTACTATGGCTACACCTTC. It encodes CASSGQGYYGYTF.

The rearrangement links TRBV5-1 to TRBJ2-2, with 7 bases lining up with TRBD2. With 4 bases clipped from V and 1 base from J, the junction kept 7 bases outside the gene matches. This CDR3 contains 16 residues. Germline V gene lookup returns CDR1 SGHRS and CDR2 YFSETQ. CDR3 DNA sequence: TGCGCCAGCAGCCCTAGGGCTAGCGGGAACACCGGGGAGCTGTTTTTT. The encoded protein is CASSPRASGNTGELFF.

This clonotype showed up many times. The genes are TRBV27 and TRBJ2-7, with 11 positions matching TRBD2. CDR3 length equals 13 residues. Germline assignment: CDR1 MNHEY and CDR2 SMNVEV (reference sequence). With 6 bases clipped from V and 4 bases from J, the junction kept 2 bases outside the gene matches. CDR3 protein: CASRTSGMYEQYF. CDR3 nucleotide sequence: TGTGCCAGCAGGACTAGCGGGATGTACGAGCAGTACTTC.